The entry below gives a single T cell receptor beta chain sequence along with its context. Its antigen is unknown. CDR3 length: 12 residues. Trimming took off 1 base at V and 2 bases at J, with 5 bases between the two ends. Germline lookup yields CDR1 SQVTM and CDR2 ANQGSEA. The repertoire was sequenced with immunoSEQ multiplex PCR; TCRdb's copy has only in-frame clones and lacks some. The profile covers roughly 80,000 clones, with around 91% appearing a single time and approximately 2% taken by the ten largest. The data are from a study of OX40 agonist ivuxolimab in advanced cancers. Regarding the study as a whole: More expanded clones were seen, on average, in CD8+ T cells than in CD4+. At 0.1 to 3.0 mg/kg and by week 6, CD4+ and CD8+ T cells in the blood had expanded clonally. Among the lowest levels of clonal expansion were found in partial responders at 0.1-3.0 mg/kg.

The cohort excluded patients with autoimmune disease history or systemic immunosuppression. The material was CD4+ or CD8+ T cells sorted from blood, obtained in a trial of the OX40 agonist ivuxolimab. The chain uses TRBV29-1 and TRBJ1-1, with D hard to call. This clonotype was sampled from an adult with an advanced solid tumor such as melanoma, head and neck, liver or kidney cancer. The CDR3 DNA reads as TGCAGCGTTGAAGGGGGTAACACTGAAGCTTTCTTT. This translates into CSVEGGNTEAFF.